The following is a TCR beta chain sequence with its context. The antigen remains unidentified. This table comes from immunoSEQ multiplex PCR, and its TCRdb copy is limited to in-frame clones, with some not included. The data contain tens of thousands of clones, about 90% of them singletons. Germline CDR1 is SGHTA and CDR2 is FQGNSA. This CDR3 has 16 amino acids. V lost 1 base and J 7 bases, leaving 20 bases between the germline ends. Stated time point: peripheral blood 6 weeks after treatment start. These data belong to a study of PD-L1 blockade in urothelial cancer. The study, taken as a whole, reports: Durable-benefit cases showed more tumor-associated blood clone expansion at 3 weeks.

The receptor comes from a man between 60 and 70 years old with urothelial cancer. This chain joins TRBV7-2 and TRBJ2-7; TRBD2 might be the D (5 bases). Material: PBMCs, obtained around atezolizumab (anti-PD-L1) treatment. CDR3 protein: CASSLETAVRRGEQYF. The DNA for the CDR3 is TGTGCCAGCAGCTTAGAAACGGCCGTCAGACGAGGGGAGCAGTACTTC.